A selection of T cell receptor beta chains follows, all from one sample in a study of blood T cells in healthy people across ages. TCRdb re-called the 5' RACE reads through MiXCR, storing one row per CDR3 protein. Of about 730,000 distinct CDR3 sequences listed, roughly two fifths are singletons. The material sequenced was blood. These receptors all stem from a woman aged 55 to 70 in good health. Each CDR3 is given with its conserved first and last residue. The D gene is left open where the match is weak. A row's size may be missing; if present it is once, few, many or a size class.

d_call: -
cdr3_length: 13
j_call: TRBJ2-1
v_call: TRBV6-4
clone_size: few
cdr3_aa: CASSVELDNEQFF
cdr3_nt: TGTGCCAGCAGTGTCGAACTAGACAATGAGCAGTTCTTC

d_call: -
cdr3_length: 13
j_call: TRBJ1-2
v_call: TRBV3-1
clone_size: many
cdr3_aa: CASSQPGGGGYTF
cdr3_nt: TGTGCCAGCAGCCAACCGGGAGGAGGTGGCTACACCTTC

d_call: TRBD1
cdr3_length: 13
j_call: TRBJ2-1
v_call: TRBV12-3/TRBV12-4
clone_size: -
cdr3_aa: CAVRGTGSNEQFF
cdr3_nt: TGTGCCGTCCGAGGGACAGGGTCCAATGAGCAGTTCTTC

d_call: -
cdr3_length: 14
j_call: TRBJ1-5
v_call: TRBV3-1
clone_size: few
cdr3_aa: CASSQDKGNQPQHF
cdr3_nt: TGTGCCAGCAGCCAAGATAAGGGGAATCAGCCCCAGCATTTT

d_call: TRBD2
cdr3_length: 16
j_call: TRBJ2-5
v_call: TRBV10-3
clone_size: few
cdr3_aa: CAISESTSGAQETQYF
cdr3_nt: TGTGCCATCAGTGAGTCCACTAGCGGGGCCCAAGAGACCCAGTACTTC

d_call: -
cdr3_length: 13
j_call: TRBJ1-2
v_call: TRBV4-1
clone_size: -
cdr3_aa: CASSLRTDYGYTF
cdr3_nt: TGCGCCAGCAGCCTCAGGACAGACTATGGCTACACCTTC

d_call: -
cdr3_length: 14
j_call: TRBJ1-4
v_call: TRBV27
clone_size: once
cdr3_aa: CASRAGTINEKLFF
cdr3_nt: TGTGCCAGCAGGGCAGGCACGATCAATGAAAAACTGTTTTTT

d_call: -
cdr3_length: 13
j_call: TRBJ1-5
v_call: TRBV12-5
clone_size: once
cdr3_aa: CASGLAPNQPQHF
cdr3_nt: TGTGCTAGTGGTTTGGCCCCTAATCAGCCCCAGCATTTT

d_call: TRBD2
cdr3_length: 16
j_call: TRBJ2-1
v_call: TRBV20-1
clone_size: -
cdr3_aa: CSARVGRLANYNEQFF
cdr3_nt: TGCAGTGCTAGAGTAGGGCGACTAGCGAACTACAATGAGCAGTTCTTC

d_call: -
cdr3_length: 14
j_call: TRBJ2-1
v_call: TRBV20-1
clone_size: once
cdr3_aa: CGAFTGTPYNEQFF
cdr3_nt: TGCGGTGCGTTCACCGGGACACCTTACAATGAGCAGTTCTTC

d_call: TRBD1
cdr3_length: 14
j_call: TRBJ1-1
v_call: TRBV30
clone_size: -
cdr3_aa: CAWRLTGGNTEAFF
cdr3_nt: TGTGCCTGGAGACTAACAGGGGGTAACACTGAAGCTTTCTTT

d_call: -
cdr3_length: 15
j_call: TRBJ2-7
v_call: TRBV20-1
clone_size: -
cdr3_aa: CSARPVGQSPYEQYF
cdr3_nt: TGCAGTGCGCGACCCGTTGGACAGTCCCCTTACGAGCAGTACTTC

d_call: -
cdr3_length: 15
j_call: TRBJ1-2
v_call: TRBV6-1
clone_size: few
cdr3_aa: CASSEQALGGYGYTF
cdr3_nt: TGTGCCAGCAGTGAACAAGCTCTCGGCGGATATGGCTACACCTTC

d_call: -
cdr3_length: 17
j_call: TRBJ2-1
v_call: TRBV7-2
clone_size: -
cdr3_aa: CASSLGGGGPQGHEQFF
cdr3_nt: TGTGCCAGCAGCTTAGGGGGTGGAGGCCCCCAAGGCCATGAGCAGTTCTTC

d_call: TRBD1
cdr3_length: 15
j_call: TRBJ1-5
v_call: TRBV20-1
clone_size: few
cdr3_aa: CSAPGQGGSNQPQHF
cdr3_nt: TGCAGTGCTCCCGGGCAGGGGGGCAGCAATCAGCCCCAGCATTTT

d_call: -
cdr3_length: 15
j_call: TRBJ1-5
v_call: TRBV2
clone_size: -
cdr3_aa: CASSINQANNQPQHF
cdr3_nt: TGTGCCAGCAGTATAAACCAGGCGAACAATCAGCCCCAGCATTTT

d_call: -
cdr3_length: 14
j_call: TRBJ2-7
v_call: TRBV30
clone_size: -
cdr3_aa: CACPRYGAAYEQYF
cdr3_nt: TGTGCCTGCCCCAGATACGGGGCTGCCTACGAGCAGTACTTC

d_call: TRBD2
cdr3_length: 19
j_call: TRBJ2-3
v_call: TRBV4-3
clone_size: -
cdr3_aa: CASSPQALAGGRSTDTQYF
cdr3_nt: TGCGCCAGCAGCCCTCAGGCGCTAGCGGGAGGGCGATCCACAGATACGCAGTATTTT

d_call: -
cdr3_length: 14
j_call: TRBJ2-3
v_call: TRBV19
clone_size: -
cdr3_aa: CATNSGDASDTQYF
cdr3_nt: TGTGCCACCAACAGCGGTGATGCATCAGATACGCAGTATTTT

d_call: -
cdr3_length: 13
j_call: TRBJ2-1
v_call: TRBV20-1
clone_size: -
cdr3_aa: CSAVNTRRNEQFF
cdr3_nt: TGCAGTGCGGTTAACACACGAAGGAACGAGCAGTTCTTC

d_call: -
cdr3_length: 16
j_call: TRBJ2-5
v_call: TRBV3-1
clone_size: few
cdr3_aa: CASSQGNGAAQETQYF
cdr3_nt: TGTGCCAGCAGCCAAGGGAACGGGGCAGCTCAAGAGACCCAGTACTTC

d_call: -
cdr3_length: 10
j_call: TRBJ1-1
v_call: TRBV7-9
clone_size: -
cdr3_aa: CASSRAEAFF
cdr3_nt: TGTGCCAGCAGCAGAGCTGAAGCTTTCTTT

d_call: -
cdr3_length: 13
j_call: TRBJ1-3
v_call: TRBV12-3/TRBV12-4
clone_size: -
cdr3_aa: CASSLTGPGTIYF
cdr3_nt: TGTGCCAGCAGTTTGACAGGCCCCGGGACCATATATTTT

d_call: TRBD1
cdr3_length: 15
j_call: TRBJ2-7
v_call: TRBV18
clone_size: -
cdr3_aa: CASSPPGQVAYEQYF
cdr3_nt: TGTGCCAGCTCACCACCGGGACAGGTGGCCTACGAGCAGTACTTC

d_call: -
cdr3_length: 14
j_call: TRBJ1-4
v_call: TRBV24-1
clone_size: -
cdr3_aa: CATSDASSVEKLFF
cdr3_nt: TGTGCCACCAGTGATGCCAGTTCCGTCGAAAAACTGTTTTTT

d_call: -
cdr3_length: 13
j_call: TRBJ1-2
v_call: TRBV5-1
clone_size: many
cdr3_aa: CATTNWGAEGYTF
cdr3_nt: TGCGCCACCACAAATTGGGGGGCAGAAGGCTACACCTTC

d_call: -
cdr3_length: 14
j_call: TRBJ2-2
v_call: TRBV29-1
clone_size: -
cdr3_aa: CSVQGPHPTGELFF
cdr3_nt: TGCAGCGTCCAGGGGCCACATCCCACCGGGGAGCTGTTTTTT

d_call: TRBD2
cdr3_length: 16
j_call: TRBJ2-5
v_call: TRBV27
clone_size: -
cdr3_aa: CASSRGTSGSRETQYF
cdr3_nt: TGTGCCAGCAGTCGAGGAACTAGCGGGTCGCGAGAGACCCAGTACTTC

d_call: -
cdr3_length: 13
j_call: TRBJ2-4
v_call: TRBV10-3
clone_size: many
cdr3_aa: CAISDSRTPLRYF
cdr3_nt: TGTGCCATCAGTGATTCCCGGACACCCTTACGGTACTTC

d_call: TRBD2
cdr3_length: 16
j_call: TRBJ2-1
v_call: TRBV9
clone_size: few
cdr3_aa: CASSVVSSGSLYEQFF
cdr3_nt: TGTGCCAGCAGCGTAGTCTCAAGCGGGAGTCTGTATGAGCAGTTCTTC

d_call: TRBD1
cdr3_length: 14
j_call: TRBJ1-4
v_call: TRBV10-3
clone_size: -
cdr3_aa: CAISESGTGEKLFF
cdr3_nt: TGTGCCATCAGTGAGTCGGGGACAGGAGAAAAACTGTTTTTT

d_call: TRBD2
cdr3_length: 16
j_call: TRBJ2-1
v_call: TRBV18
clone_size: -
cdr3_aa: CASSPQGLAPYNEQFF
cdr3_nt: TGTGCCAGCTCACCACAAGGACTAGCTCCCTACAATGAGCAGTTCTTC

d_call: TRBD2
cdr3_length: 22
j_call: TRBJ2-2
v_call: TRBV9
clone_size: -
cdr3_aa: CASSAPLPGLAGENANTGELFF
cdr3_nt: TGTGCCAGCAGCGCCCCCCTCCCGGGACTAGCGGGAGAGAACGCGAACACCGGGGAGCTGTTTTTT

d_call: TRBD1
cdr3_length: 15
j_call: TRBJ1-2
v_call: TRBV4-2
clone_size: -
cdr3_aa: CASAGTGSIGYGYTF
cdr3_nt: TGTGCCAGCGCCGGGACAGGGTCGATCGGTTATGGCTACACCTTC

d_call: TRBD1
cdr3_length: 13
j_call: TRBJ1-4
v_call: TRBV20-1
clone_size: -
cdr3_aa: CSAKRTGAEKLFF
cdr3_nt: TGCAGTGCAAAGCGGACAGGGGCGGAAAAACTGTTTTTT

d_call: -
cdr3_length: 16
j_call: TRBJ2-2
v_call: TRBV20-1
clone_size: -
cdr3_aa: CSARDLAAPNTGELFF
cdr3_nt: TGCAGTGCTAGAGATCTCGCGGCCCCGAACACCGGGGAGCTGTTTTTT

d_call: -
cdr3_length: 16
j_call: TRBJ2-1
v_call: TRBV7-3
clone_size: -
cdr3_aa: CASSPTLSPTSHEQFF
cdr3_nt: TGTGCCAGCAGCCCTACCTTGTCTCCTACTAGCCATGAGCAGTTCTTC

d_call: -
cdr3_length: 14
j_call: TRBJ1-1
v_call: TRBV6-1
clone_size: -
cdr3_aa: CASVRDAGPTEAFF
cdr3_nt: TGTGCCAGCGTACGGGATGCGGGCCCCACTGAAGCTTTCTTT

d_call: TRBD2
cdr3_length: 11
j_call: TRBJ2-5
v_call: TRBV29-1
clone_size: many
cdr3_aa: CSVEVGRAMYF
cdr3_nt: TGCAGCGTTGAAGTGGGGAGGGCCATGTACTTC

d_call: TRBD2
cdr3_length: 19
j_call: TRBJ2-1
v_call: TRBV7-9
clone_size: -
cdr3_aa: CASSLAASGRAQLYNEQFF
cdr3_nt: TGTGCCAGCAGCTTAGCGGCTAGCGGGAGGGCCCAACTCTACAATGAGCAGTTCTTC

d_call: TRBD2
cdr3_length: 17
j_call: TRBJ2-7
v_call: TRBV6-6
clone_size: few
cdr3_aa: CASSSGTSGGGTYEQYF
cdr3_nt: TGTGCCAGCAGTTCCGGGACTAGCGGGGGGGGGACCTACGAGCAGTACTTC

d_call: TRBD1
cdr3_length: 14
j_call: TRBJ2-7
v_call: TRBV6-5
clone_size: few
cdr3_aa: CASGRDRDLYEQYF
cdr3_nt: TGTGCCAGCGGACGGGACAGGGATCTCTACGAGCAGTACTTC

d_call: TRBD2
cdr3_length: 17
j_call: TRBJ2-1
v_call: TRBV18
clone_size: -
cdr3_aa: CASSPQTGTSGYNEQFF
cdr3_nt: TGTGCCAGCTCACCGCAAACCGGGACTAGCGGCTACAATGAGCAGTTCTTC

d_call: -
cdr3_length: 13
j_call: TRBJ1-2
v_call: TRBV4-1
clone_size: -
cdr3_aa: CASSQEWRDRYTF
cdr3_nt: TGCGCCAGCAGCCAAGAATGGAGGGATCGCTACACCTTC

d_call: -
cdr3_length: 16
j_call: TRBJ2-4
v_call: TRBV5-1
clone_size: -
cdr3_aa: CASSFTTGLAKNIQYF
cdr3_nt: TGCGCCAGCAGCTTCACTACAGGGCTAGCCAAAAACATTCAGTACTTC

d_call: -
cdr3_length: 11
j_call: TRBJ2-2
v_call: TRBV30
clone_size: -
cdr3_aa: CAWSYTGELFF
cdr3_nt: TGTGCCTGGAGTTACACCGGGGAGCTGTTTTTT

d_call: -
cdr3_length: 16
j_call: TRBJ2-7
v_call: TRBV25-1
clone_size: -
cdr3_aa: CASSESGYTPSYEQYF
cdr3_nt: TGTGCCAGCAGTGAGTCGGGCTACACGCCATCCTACGAGCAGTACTTC

d_call: -
cdr3_length: 14
j_call: TRBJ2-3
v_call: TRBV20-1
clone_size: few
cdr3_aa: CSATPVFGTDTQYF
cdr3_nt: TGCAGTGCTACGCCCGTATTTGGCACAGATACGCAGTATTTT

d_call: -
cdr3_length: 14
j_call: TRBJ1-4
v_call: TRBV20-1
clone_size: -
cdr3_aa: CSAREPGASEKLFF
cdr3_nt: TGCAGTGCTAGAGAACCGGGGGCCAGTGAAAAACTGTTTTTT

d_call: -
cdr3_length: 18
j_call: TRBJ2-1
v_call: TRBV11-2
clone_size: -
cdr3_aa: CASSLGRKTGSSYNEQFF
cdr3_nt: TGTGCCAGCAGCTTAGGGCGAAAGACTGGGAGCTCCTACAATGAGCAGTTCTTC

d_call: -
cdr3_length: 13
j_call: TRBJ1-1
v_call: TRBV2
clone_size: once
cdr3_aa: CASRGRAHTEAFF
cdr3_nt: TGTGCCAGCCGGGGACGGGCACACACTGAAGCTTTCTTT

d_call: -
cdr3_length: 17
j_call: TRBJ2-3
v_call: TRBV21-1
clone_size: -
cdr3_aa: CANEQGEAGEDTDTQYF
cdr3_nt: TGTGCCAACGAACAGGGGGAGGCAGGAGAGGACACAGATACGCAGTATTTT

d_call: TRBD2
cdr3_length: 15
j_call: TRBJ2-7
v_call: TRBV20-1
clone_size: few
cdr3_aa: CSAIGTSGSPYEQYF
cdr3_nt: TGCAGTGCTATCGGGACTAGCGGGAGCCCCTACGAGCAGTACTTC

d_call: TRBD2
cdr3_length: 14
j_call: TRBJ2-7
v_call: TRBV12-3/TRBV12-4
clone_size: -
cdr3_aa: CASSPREGASEQYF
cdr3_nt: TGTGCCAGCAGTCCCCGGGAGGGTGCGAGCGAGCAGTACTTC

d_call: -
cdr3_length: 13
j_call: TRBJ2-5
v_call: TRBV7-3
clone_size: few
cdr3_aa: CASSLTWGNEQYF
cdr3_nt: TGTGCCAGCAGCTTAACGTGGGGGAATGAGCAGTACTTC

d_call: -
cdr3_length: 13
j_call: TRBJ2-7
v_call: TRBV28
clone_size: few
cdr3_aa: CASSAVLVYEQYF
cdr3_nt: TGTGCCAGCAGCGCGGTCCTGGTCTACGAGCAGTACTTC

d_call: -
cdr3_length: 13
j_call: TRBJ2-5
v_call: TRBV9
clone_size: -
cdr3_aa: CASSPTGPQGQYF
cdr3_nt: TGTGCCAGCAGCCCGACAGGACCTCAGGGGCAGTACTTC

d_call: TRBD1
cdr3_length: 14
j_call: TRBJ2-7
v_call: TRBV18
clone_size: few
cdr3_aa: CASSQGTGENEQYF
cdr3_nt: TGTGCCAGCTCACAGGGGACAGGGGAGAACGAGCAGTACTTC

d_call: TRBD2
cdr3_length: 14
j_call: TRBJ2-3
v_call: TRBV4-2
clone_size: many
cdr3_aa: CASSLAGATDTQYF
cdr3_nt: TGTGCCAGCAGCCTAGCGGGGGCCACAGATACGCAGTATTTT

d_call: -
cdr3_length: 14
j_call: TRBJ2-7
v_call: TRBV2
clone_size: -
cdr3_aa: CASSKEMSSYEQYF
cdr3_nt: TGTGCCAGCAGTAAGGAGATGAGCTCCTACGAGCAGTACTTC